The entry below describes one T cell receptor beta chain. Its antigen is currently unknown. This specimen comes from a study of cytomegalovirus exposure and HLA in healthy donors. The primer mix had 60 Vbeta and 13 Jbeta primers. Sequencing was performed with immunoSEQ multiplex PCR; in TCRdb, only in-frame clones are kept and a portion is missing. This sample has roughly 76,000 clones; about 80% occur once, and the top ten carry 2.5%. Findings of the study overall: Sequencing depth across donors, presence/absence analyses assumed, was roughly uniform.

Each of the donors was a healthy bone marrow donor. This TCR was sampled from a man aged 30 to 45 in good health and CMV-seronegative. Sequences were obtained from PBMCs.

As DNA, the CDR3 is TGTGCCAGCAGCTTACGCGCGACGGGGATCCCCACAGATACGCAGTATTTT. Amino acids: CASSLRATGIPTDTQYF. The chain combines TRBV7-6 with TRBJ2-3, with D possibly being TRBD2 (5 bases). Deletions cut 2 bases from V and 2 bases from J, with 17 bases between. Looked up from germline, CDR1 is SGHVS and CDR2 is FNYEAQ. CDR3 length equals 17 residues.